The T cell receptor (beta chain) under discussion was sequenced for a study of blood T cells in healthy people across ages. Regarding the study as a whole: A roughly linear age-dependent decrease characterized TCR beta diversity per million T cells.

With a J-beta primer mix and a sample-barcoded 5' primer, a second PCR ran roughly 6 to 11 cycles. Every molecule of cDNA carried a tag from a template-switch adaptor with 12 random nucleotides. TCRdb re-analysed the 5' RACE reads in MiXCR, keeping a single row per CDR3 protein. The repertoire has nearly 800,000 distinct CDR3 sequences, just over 55% of them found once; the top ten carry under 30%. The V gene end was trimmed by 5 bases and the J gene end by 0 bases; junction bases not matched to a gene: 17. The CDR3 sequence is 20 residues long. Germline V gives CDR1 MDHEN, CDR2 SYDVKM. Researchers report isolating at least 6 million PBMCs per sample. Concerning this clonotype: The antigen is undetermined.

Sequenced material: blood. The chain employs TRBV28 and TRBJ2-7; 12 bases line up with TRBD2. This TCR was sampled from a middle-aged man in good health. DNA for the CDR3: TGTGCCAGCAGTCTAAACAGATGGGGGACTAGCGGGTTGCGCTCCTACGAGCAGTACTTC. Encoded protein: CASSLNRWGTSGLRSYEQYF.